Following are 20 T cell receptor beta chains from one sample sequenced in a study of somatic mutations in cytotoxic T cells in rheumatoid arthritis. The assay was immunoSEQ multiplex PCR, and TCRdb's table has in-frame clones only and misses some. The sample records some 16,000 clones, about three quarters being singletons. Sequences were obtained from CD8+ T cells sorted from blood. The receptor source for this set is an adult with rheumatoid arthritis.

The V and J genes are TRBV5-1 and TRBJ2-7; 10 bases map to TRBD2. V trimming: 5 bases; J trimming: 4 bases; junction bases outside the gene matches: 3. The germline gives CDR1 SGHRS, CDR2 YFSETQ. There are 13 residues in the CDR3. The DNA for the CDR3 is TGCGCCAGCAGACAGGGACTAGCGTACGAGCAGTACTTC. It translates to CASRQGLAYEQYF.

V is TRBV10-1 and J is TRBJ1-2; no clear D gene. The germline V gene encodes CDR1 WNHNN and CDR2 SYGVQD (reference sequence). V shed 3 bases and J shed 6 bases, with 11 bases lying between them. The CDR3 contains 13 residues. CDR3 nucleotides: TGCGCCAGCAGTGAAATCCCCCCGGATGGCTACACCTTC. Amino acid sequence: CASSEIPPDGYTF.

This sequence joins TRBV5-1 and TRBJ2-1; D is tentatively TRBD1 or TRBD2 (6 bases each). The CDR3 has 12 amino acids. Trimming cost V 2 bases and J 9 bases, with 9 bases left between them. Germline V gene lookup returns CDR1 SGHRS and CDR2 YFSETQ. The CDR3 region has the DNA TGCGCCAGCAGCTTTGGGGGGCCTGAGCAGTTCTTC. Translating it yields CASSFGGPEQFF. Drawing the rest from reference TRBV5-1 and TRBJ2-1, the complete variable domain is KAGVTQTPRYLIKTRGQQVTLSCSPISGHRSVSWYQQTPGQGLQFLFEYFSETQRNKGNFPGRFSGRQFSNSRSEMNVSTLELGDSALYLCASSFGGPEQFFGPGTRLTVL.

This clone has only a few counts. The V gene is TRBV4-1, the J gene TRBJ1-5, with TRBD1 identical over 7 bases. Unmatched junction bases numbered 3, after V lost 1 base and J lost 6 bases. Germline-derived CDR1 and CDR2 are MGHRA and YSYEKL. The CDR3 contains 14 residues. CDR3 in amino acids: CASSQVTGRQPQHF. The CDR3 coding sequence is TGCGCCAGCAGCCAAGTGACAGGGCGTCAGCCCCAGCATTTT.

The J gene is TRBJ2-7, the V gene TRBV7-6, with 7 bases aligning to TRBD1. The V gene's germline CDR1 is SGHVS and CDR2 FNYEAQ. V was pared by 4 bases and J by 3 bases, with 9 bases of the junction left unmatched. This CDR3 spans 15 amino acids. The CDR3 sequence: CASSWAYQGVYEQYF. CDR3 coding DNA: TGTGCCAGCAGCTGGGCCTATCAGGGGGTCTACGAGCAGTACTTC. Together with reference TRBV7-6 and TRBJ2-7, the CDR3 gives the full variable domain: GAGVSQSPRYKVTKRGQDVALRCDPISGHVSLYWYRQALGQGPEFLTYFNYEAQQDKSGLPNDRFSAERPEGSISTLTIQRTEQRDSAMYRCASSWAYQGVYEQYFGPGTRLTVT.

This rearrangement joins TRBV4-1 to TRBJ2-7; 9 bases are shared with TRBD1. Germline values: CDR1 MGHRA, CDR2 YSYEKL. The CDR3 runs 16 residues. After removal of 0 bases from V and 6 bases from J, the junction contained 9 bases not matched to a gene. The CDR3 loop is CASSQDFGTGRSEQYF. In DNA form, the CDR3 reads TGCGCCAGCAGCCAAGATTTTGGGACAGGGAGATCCGAGCAGTACTTC.

The gene calls are TRBV29-1 and TRBJ2-7; the match to TRBD2 covers 8 bases. The V segment lost 5 bases and the J segment 2 bases; nucleotides outside the gene matches: 5. CDR1 SQVTM and CDR2 ANQGSEA come from the germline V gene. The CDR3 runs to 13 residues. DNA of the CDR3: TGCAGCGTTCTCGGGGGGGGTACCTACGAGCAGTACTTC. This translates into CSVLGGGTYEQYF.

This clone was observed a few times. CDR3 bases: TGTGCCAGCAGATTTGGAGGGGGGGCCGAAGAGACCCAGTACTTC. Amino acid sequence: CASRFGGGAEETQYF. The J gene is TRBJ2-5, the V gene TRBV7-9; D possibly corresponds to TRBD2 (7 bases). In germline, CDR1 is SEHNR, CDR2 FQNEAQ (reference sequence). The CDR3 extends over 15 amino acids. Trimming removed 6 bases at V and 3 bases at J, with 17 bases between.

This clone was observed a handful of times. The gene calls are TRBV19 and TRBJ2-7; 7 bases are shared with TRBD2. CDR1 and CDR2 (germline): LNHDA, SQIVND (reference sequence). The ends lost 6 bases at V and 1 base at J; junction bases unmatched: 6. The CDR3 sequence is 14 residues long. The chain's CDR3 is CASSPTGGSYEQYF. In nucleotides, the CDR3 is TGTGCCAGTAGCCCCACGGGGGGTTCCTACGAGCAGTACTTC.

CDR3 sequence (DNA): TGCGCCAGCAGCGGAAACAGGGGGCCGGGCACTGAAGCTTTCTTT. The encoded protein is CASSGNRGPGTEAFF. The chain employs TRBV5-1 and TRBJ1-1; TRBD1 agrees at 9 bases. V shed 4 bases and J 4 bases; nucleotides not matched to a gene: 8. Germline lookup yields CDR1 SGHRS and CDR2 YFSETQ. This CDR3 has 15 residues.

The CDR3 DNA is TGTGCCAGCAGAACCGGGACAGGGGGCGTCCAAGAGACCCAGTACTTC. Residues: CASRTGTGGVQETQYF. J is TRBJ2-5 and V is TRBV2; 12 bases map to TRBD1. The length of the CDR3 is 16 residues. J lost 1 base, V lost 6 bases, and 6 bases had no gene match. Germline V gene data show CDR1 as SNHLY and CDR2 as FYNNEI.

The chain uses TRBV2 and TRBJ1-1; D unclear. The germline V gene encodes CDR1 SNHLY and CDR2 FYNNEI. The V end was cut by 5 bases, the J end by 4 bases, with 17 bases between. The CDR3 consists of 15 residues. The CDR3 is CASSPPLGWGTEAFF. In nucleotides, the CDR3 is TGTGCCAGCAGTCCTCCATTAGGGTGGGGCACTGAAGCTTTCTTT.

The count of this clone is one. The chain recombines TRBV15 with TRBJ2-3; 13 bases are shared with TRBD2. The CDR3 contains 15 residues. V lost 4 bases and J lost 5; bases outside the gene matches: 3. Germline CDR1 reads LNHNV; CDR2 reads YYDKDF (reference sequence). CDR3 bases: TGTGCCACCAGCACACGGACTAGCGGGAGAGATACGCAGTATTTT. Protein: CATSTRTSGRDTQYF.

This clone has more than one count but fewer than ten. This chain connects TRBV7-9 to TRBJ2-7, with 10 bases that match TRBD2. V dropped 2 bases and J dropped 3; count of bases not matched to a gene: 7. Germline-derived CDR1 and CDR2 are SEHNR and FQNEAQ (reference sequence). The CDR3 spans 16 residues. The CDR3 spells CASSLSVTSGDYEQYF. In DNA form, the CDR3 reads TGTGCCAGCAGCTTATCCGTTACTAGCGGGGACTACGAGCAGTACTTC. The full variable domain, rest sourced from reference TRBV7-9 and TRBJ2-7, is DTGVSQNPRHKITKRGQNVTFRCDPISEHNRLYWYRQTLGQGPEFLTYFQNEAQLEKSRLLSDRFSAERPKGSFSTLEIQRTEQGDSAMYLCASSLSVTSGDYEQYFGPGTRLTVT.

The rearrangement joins TRBV7-9 to TRBJ1-2, with D perhaps TRBD1 (5 bases). Trimming cost V 6 bases and J 5 bases, with 13 bases left between them. CDR1 and CDR2 from the germline V gene are SEHNR and FQNEAQ (reference sequence). The CDR3 spans 13 residues. CDR3 nucleotide sequence: TGTGCCAGCAGAGATCGACAGAAGTATGGCTACACCTTC. Amino acids: CASRDRQKYGYTF. Full variable domain (outside the CDR3, taken from reference TRBV7-9 and TRBJ1-2): DTGVSQNPRHKITKRGQNVTFRCDPISEHNRLYWYRQTLGQGPEFLTYFQNEAQLEKSRLLSDRFSAERPKGSFSTLEIQRTEQGDSAMYLCASRDRQKYGYTFGSGTRLTVV.

The chain has TRBV6-6 and TRBJ2-2; D is ambiguous. This CDR3 comprises 14 residues. With 3 bases removed from V and 3 bases from J, the gap between germline ends came to 8 bases. The V gene's germline CDR1 is MNHNY and CDR2 SVGAGI (reference sequence). The CDR3 DNA follows: TGTGCCAGCAGTTATAATGAGGACACCGGGGAGCTGTTTTTT. It codes for CASSYNEDTGELFF.

V is TRBV30 and J is TRBJ1-4, with a weak D call TRBD1 (5 bases). The CDR3 covers 12 residues. The V gene's germline CDR1 is GTSNPN and CDR2 SVGIG (reference sequence). The CDR3 DNA reads as TGTGCACGGACGGGACCGGAGGAAAAACTGTTTTTT. It encodes CARTGPEEKLFF.

The rearrangement uses TRBV5-1 and TRBJ2-7; 7 nucleotides line up with TRBD1. The germline gives CDR1 SGHRS, CDR2 YFSETQ. The CDR3 totals 14 residues. Losses at the gene ends were 0 bases for V and 3 bases for J; bases not matched to a gene: 3. CDR3 protein: CASSLDRGDYEQYF. CDR3 in DNA: TGCGCCAGCAGCTTGGACAGGGGTGACTACGAGCAGTACTTC.

The genes are TRBV18 and TRBJ2-2, with D possibly being TRBD2 (6 bases). The CDR3 consists of 14 residues. V lost 6 bases to trimming and J lost 4 bases, with 12 bases between them. CDR1 is KGHSH and CDR2 is LQKENI in the germline V gene. The CDR3 nucleotides are TGTGCCAGCTCCCCGGGACTGAGCACCGGGGAGCTGTTTTTT. Its translation: CASSPGLSTGELFF.

The CDR3: CASSPLQAPYGYTF. In DNA, the CDR3 is TGTGCCAGCAGCCCCCTTCAGGCTCCCTATGGCTACACCTTC. V is TRBV7-9 and J is TRBJ1-2; no clear D. Trimming cost V 5 bases and J 4 bases, with 14 bases left between them. Germline loops: CDR1 SEHNR, CDR2 FQNEAQ (reference sequence). The CDR3 covers 14 residues.